Shown below are 25 T cell receptor beta chains from a single sample sequenced in a study of response to subunit inactivated influenza vaccine. TCRdb re-derived calls from the RT-PCR reads in MiXCR, one entry per CDR3 protein. The data contain just under 550,000 distinct CDR3 sequences, roughly a quarter of them singletons. These data were also reused for a study on T cells expressing NK-cell markers. From that study: For TCR beta, cDNA was produced by 5'RACE template switching with UMIs.

Specimen: CD4+ T cells sorted from PBMCs, collected 11 to 12 days after vaccination. These receptors came from a man aged 50-60 years who received an inactivated influenza vaccine.

This clonotype has a count of ten or more. This chain uses TRBV5-6 with TRBJ2-1; weak D call: TRBD1 (6 bases). The CDR3 has 13 amino acids. V was shortened by 3 bases and J by 7 bases, with 11 bases between the two germline ends. Germline V CDR1 and CDR2: SGHDT, YYEEEE. The DNA of the CDR3 is TGTGCCAGCAGCTGGGCAGGGGTAAATGAGCAGTTCTTC. The encoded protein is CASSWAGVNEQFF.

The chain recombines TRBV20-1 with TRBJ1-2; 8 bases align to TRBD1. Germline V gene sequence: CDR1 DFQATT, CDR2 SNEGSKA (reference sequence). The CDR3 has 15 amino acids. Trimming at V came to 5 bases and at J to 7 bases, leaving 15 bases not matched to a gene. The chain's CDR3 is CSAAGGQASLGGYTF. The CDR3, as DNA: TGCAGTGCTGCTGGGGGACAGGCTTCCTTGGGTGGCTACACCTTC.

The rearrangement links TRBV18 to TRBJ1-1; 10 nucleotides align to TRBD1. The CDR3 is 14 residues long. Trimming took 6 bases from V and 4 from J; bases not matched to a gene: 5. Germline V CDR1 and CDR2: KGHSH, LQKENI. The CDR3 sequence: CASSRQGASTEAFF. In nucleotides, the CDR3 is TGTGCCAGCTCGCGACAGGGGGCGAGCACTGAAGCTTTCTTT.

This chain connects TRBV12-3 or TRBV12-4 to TRBJ1-5, with a possible D match to TRBD1 (5 bases). The CDR3 contains 13 residues. V was pared by 5 bases and J by 6 bases, with 11 bases between. CDR3 sequence: CASSIQGGQPQHF. The CDR3 DNA is TGTGCCAGCAGTATCCAGGGCGGTCAGCCCCAGCATTTT.

The CDR3 coding sequence is TGTGCCAGCAGTTTCGGTACCCAGTCCGGTGAGCAGTTCTTC. The encoded protein is CASSFGTQSGEQFF. This chain uses TRBV12-3 or TRBV12-4 with TRBJ2-1; D unclear. V was pared by 3 bases and J by 9 bases, with 15 bases between. The CDR3 covers 14 residues.

V usage is TRBV7-2 and J usage is TRBJ2-3; no reliable D call. In germline, CDR1 is SGHTA, CDR2 FQGNSA. This CDR3 is 15 amino acids long. With 7 bases removed from V and 0 bases from J, the gap between germline ends came to 14 bases. The CDR3 reads CASTKVGLSTDTQYF. The CDR3 DNA is TGTGCCAGCACCAAAGTAGGGCTAAGCACAGATACGCAGTATTTT.

This clonotype was seen ten or more times. The chain carries TRBV6-1 and TRBJ2-7; 10 bases align to TRBD2. Germline assignment: CDR1 MNHNS and CDR2 SASEGT. The J segment lost 4 bases and the V segment lost 8 bases, leaving 2 bases of the junction unmatched. This CDR3 has 12 amino acids. CDR3 nucleotides: TGTGCCAGCGGACTAGCGGCTTACGAGCAGTACTTC. This encodes CASGLAAYEQYF.

This clonotype was observed a handful of times. The rearrangement uses TRBV2 and TRBJ2-7; perhaps D is TRBD1 or TRBD2 (6 bases each). This CDR3 spans 14 amino acids. V lost 7 bases and J 2 bases, leaving 15 bases between the germline ends. Germline CDR1 and CDR2: SNHLY and FYNNEI. This chain's CDR3 is CASNTEGVTYEQYF. The CDR3 nucleotides read TGTGCCAGCAATACGGAGGGGGTAACCTACGAGCAGTACTTC.

The V call is TRBV5-1, the J call TRBJ2-1; the D gene is possibly TRBD1 (6 bases). This CDR3 has 13 amino acids. Trimming took 4 bases from V and 7 from J, leaving 12 bases between them. The germline V gene encodes CDR1 SGHRS and CDR2 YFSETQ. CDR3 bases: TGCGCCAGCAGCACCGGACAGACTAATGAGCAGTTCTTC. Translated, it gives CASSTGQTNEQFF.

A few counts support this clonotype. The chain recombines TRBV29-1 with TRBJ2-1, with D maybe TRBD2 (6 bases). The CDR3 covers 13 residues. The V gene lost 2 bases and the J gene lost 7 bases, with 12 bases spanning the gap. Germline V gene lookup returns CDR1 SQVTM and CDR2 ANQGSEA. The CDR3 sequence is CSVELLAQNEQFF. DNA for the CDR3: TGCAGCGTTGAATTACTAGCTCAGAATGAGCAGTTCTTC.

This clonotype turned up a few times. The genes are TRBV3-1 and TRBJ2-1; 8 nucleotides match TRBD2. The CDR3 covers 15 residues. Per germline, CDR1 LGHDT and CDR2 YNNKEL (reference sequence). The V segment lost 4 bases and the J segment 6 bases; nucleotides outside the gene matches: 8. The CDR3 region has the DNA TGTGCCAGCAGCCCGCCCCCCGGGAGGGGCAATGAGCAGTTCTTC. Its protein product is CASSPPPGRGNEQFF.

For the CDR3, the DNA is TGTGCCAGCAGCCAAGATCTTAGACTAGAAAACATTCAGTACTTC. Translated: CASSQDLRLENIQYF. This rearrangement joins TRBV3-1 to TRBJ2-4, with D perhaps matching TRBD2 (6 bases). The V and J ends lost 0 bases and 5 bases respectively, with 11 bases between them. Germline-derived CDR1 and CDR2 are LGHDT and YNNKEL (reference sequence). This CDR3 region has 15 residues.

This rearrangement joins TRBV11-2 to TRBJ2-3, with D maybe TRBD2 (5 bases). The CDR3 is 15 residues long. Deletions cut 0 bases from V and 2 bases from J, with 9 bases between. Germline-derived CDR1 and CDR2 are SGHAT and FQNNGV. Here the CDR3 DNA reads TGTGCCAGCAGCTTAGAACCAGCGGCCACAGATACGCAGTATTTT. The encoded protein is CASSLEPAATDTQYF.

This clonotype occurred a few times. This chain connects TRBV11-2 to TRBJ2-3; 9 bases match TRBD1. Germline V gene lookup returns CDR1 SGHAT and CDR2 FQNNGV. The V segment lost 1 base and the J segment 1 base; nucleotides outside the gene matches: 18. The CDR3 runs 21 residues. The CDR3 reads CASSLVGDRVFRGARTDTQYF. The CDR3 DNA reads as TGTGCCAGCAGCTTAGTAGGGGACAGGGTTTTCCGGGGGGCCCGCACAGATACGCAGTATTTT.

The rearrangement uses TRBV7-9 and TRBJ2-3, with 8 nucleotides matching TRBD2. The V and J ends lost 8 bases and 3 bases, in that order; junction bases with no gene match: 10. Per germline, CDR1 SEHNR and CDR2 FQNEAQ (reference sequence). CDR3 length equals 15 residues. The CDR3 spells CASFAGGHGTDTQYF. The DNA for the CDR3 is TGTGCCAGCTTTGCGGGGGGCCACGGGACAGATACGCAGTATTTT. Together with reference TRBV7-9 and TRBJ2-3, the CDR3 gives the full variable domain: DTGVSQNPRHKITKRGQNVTFRCDPISEHNRLYWYRQTLGQGPEFLTYFQNEAQLEKSRLLSDRFSAERPKGSFSTLEIQRTEQGDSAMYLCASFAGGHGTDTQYFGPGTRLTVL.

This clonotype came up a few times. One junction end does not reproduce the germline sequence, and a read error may be involved. The V call is TRBV25-1, the J call TRBJ1-6; 8 bases agree with TRBD1. This CDR3 region has 13 residues. Germline loops: CDR1 MGHDK, CDR2 SYGVNS. CDR3 region: CASTGQGESPLHF. The CDR3, as DNA: TGTGCAAGCACCGGACAGGGAGAATCACCCCTCCACTTT.

This sequence joins TRBV5-6 and TRBJ2-7; 8 nucleotides line up with TRBD2. V lost 2 bases and J lost 6; bases outside the gene matches: 13. The CDR3 consists of 16 residues. Germline CDR1 and CDR2: SGHDT and YYEEEE. The CDR3 reads CASSFRGGPGSREQYF. The CDR3 DNA is TGTGCCAGCAGCTTTCGGGGGGGGCCGGGTTCACGCGAGCAGTACTTC.

This clonotype has more than one count but fewer than ten. This chain links TRBV12-3 or TRBV12-4 with TRBJ2-5; 9 bases line up with TRBD1. The trim removed 6 bases at V and 3 bases at J, leaving 17 bases unmatched. This CDR3 contains 18 residues. CDR3 protein: CASSSQPTGGLGKETQYF. CDR3 coding DNA: TGTGCCAGCAGCTCTCAACCGACAGGGGGGCTGGGGAAAGAGACCCAGTACTTC.

A word on this clonotype: One junction end disagrees with the germline gene, perhaps due to a read error. The rearrangement links TRBV7-7 to TRBJ2-1; perhaps TRBD2 as D (7 bases). Per the germline V gene, CDR1 is SSHAT and CDR2 is FNYEAQ (reference sequence). CDR3 length: 18 residues. The CDR3 sequence: CASSPAVGWGGHNNEQFF. CDR3 in DNA: TGTGCTAGCAGCCCCGCGGTTGGGTGGGGGGGGCACAACAATGAGCAGTTCTTC.

This clonotype was observed a handful of times. The chain carries TRBV28 and TRBJ1-1; the D is unclear. Germline V gene data show CDR1 as MDHEN and CDR2 as SYDVKM. This CDR3 comprises 15 residues. V lost 6 bases and J 4 bases, leaving 18 bases between the germline ends. CDR3 loop: CASRRPDTPATEAFF. The CDR3 DNA follows: TGTGCCAGCAGACGCCCTGACACTCCGGCCACTGAAGCTTTCTTT.

The chain is built from TRBV11-2 and TRBJ2-1; 9 bases are a match to TRBD2. The CDR3 runs to 18 residues. Trimming at V came to 5 bases and at J to 9 bases, leaving 20 bases not matched to a gene. Germline V gene sequence: CDR1 SGHAT, CDR2 FQNNGV. The CDR3 DNA is TGTGCCAGCAGCCCCCGAAACTTTGCGCGGGGGGGTTCGGGTGAGCAGTTCTTC. This codes for CASSPRNFARGGSGEQFF.

At least ten counts were recorded for this clonotype. This chain uses TRBV7-2 with TRBJ2-3; no clear D. This CDR3 is 12 amino acids long. Germline V gene lookup returns CDR1 SGHTA and CDR2 FQGNSA. V was shortened by 7 bases and J by 5 bases, with 10 bases between the two germline ends. CDR3 nucleotide sequence: TGTGCCAGCACCGCTGCTGTAGATACGCAGTATTTT. The encoded protein is CASTAAVDTQYF.

The V gene is TRBV29-1, the J gene TRBJ2-7; D is tentatively TRBD1 or TRBD2 (6 bases each). The CDR3 has 12 amino acids. Germline V CDR1 and CDR2: SQVTM, ANQGSEA. The V gene lost 4 bases and the J gene lost 5 bases, with 12 bases spanning the gap. The CDR3 nucleotides read TGCAGCGTTGTAGCGGCAGGGGACGAGCAGTACTTC. Translated: CSVVAAGDEQYF.

The CDR3 protein is CSAPVDGYTF. The CDR3 DNA sequence: TGCAGTGCTCCAGTGGATGGCTACACCTTC. J is TRBJ1-2 and V is TRBV20-1; D uncertain. The CDR3 totals 10 residues. Germline V gene sequence: CDR1 DFQATT, CDR2 SNEGSKA (reference sequence). The V end lost 5 bases, the J end lost 6 bases, and 7 bases lay between the germline ends.

The CDR3 region is CSVSAGTRNYEQYF. The CDR3 nucleotides read TGCAGTGTTTCAGCCGGGACTAGGAACTACGAGCAGTACTTC. The gene calls are TRBV20-1 and TRBJ2-7, with TRBD2 identical over 8 bases. J lost 3 bases, V lost 7 bases, and 11 bases had no gene match. CDR3 length equals 14 residues. Germline-derived CDR1 and CDR2 are DFQATT and SNEGSKA (reference sequence).